The 24 T cell receptor beta chains in this list originate from one sample, sequenced in a study of cytomegalovirus exposure and HLA in healthy donors. Data came from immunoSEQ multiplex PCR; TCRdb stores just in-frame clones and leaves some out. The table shows 70,000 to 80,000 clones, with nearly 95% occurring only once. Specimen: PBMCs. The receptors shown here come from a woman aged 18 to 35 in good health and CMV-seronegative.

The V call is TRBV6-6, the J call TRBJ2-3; tentatively, D is TRBD1 (5 bases). Germline V lookup: CDR1 MNHNY, CDR2 SVGAGI (reference sequence). The CDR3 has 15 residues. V was shortened by 3 bases and J by 4 bases, with 14 bases between the two germline ends. CDR3 in amino acids: CASSYTRASSDTQYF. The CDR3 nucleotides read TGTGCCAGCAGTTATACCAGGGCCTCGTCAGATACGCAGTATTTT.

This sequence joins TRBV7-8 and TRBJ1-1; D is unclear. The CDR3 loop spans 13 amino acids. Germline lookup yields CDR1 SGHVS and CDR2 FQNEAQ. V lost 3 bases to trimming and J lost 6 bases, with 11 bases between them. CDR3 loop: CASSFAGKAEAFF. In DNA form, the CDR3 reads TGTGCCAGCAGCTTTGCGGGGAAAGCTGAAGCTTTCTTT.

V usage is TRBV6-5 and J usage is TRBJ2-7; TRBD1 matches 10 bases. The germline V gene encodes CDR1 MNHEY and CDR2 SVGAGI. V was clipped by 9 bases and J by 3 bases; unmatched bases: 8. The CDR3 loop spans 14 amino acids. The CDR3 spells CASRRDRGIYEQYF. CDR3 sequence (DNA): TGTGCCAGTCGCCGGGACAGGGGAATCTACGAGCAGTACTTC.

This clone was observed a few times. The gene calls are TRBV9 and TRBJ1-2, with D uncertain. This CDR3 has 12 residues. Germline V gene sequence: CDR1 SGDLS, CDR2 YYNGEE. V lost 2 bases to trimming and J lost 6 bases, with 8 bases between them. The CDR3 reads CASSVTGNGYTF. The CDR3 DNA is TGTGCCAGCAGCGTTACGGGTAATGGCTACACCTTC.

This chain connects TRBV19 to TRBJ1-2; 12 nucleotides align to TRBD1. This CDR3 region has 14 residues. The germline V gene encodes CDR1 LNHDA and CDR2 SQIVND (reference sequence). CDR3 protein: CAATGTGGAYGYTF. In nucleotides, the CDR3 is TGTGCTGCCACCGGGACAGGGGGCGCTTATGGCTACACCTTC.

The rearrangement links TRBV5-1 to TRBJ2-7; D gene unclear. CDR3 length: 16 residues. CDR1 is SGHRS and CDR2 is YFSETQ in the germline V gene. The V gene lost 3 bases and the J gene lost 3 bases, with 19 bases spanning the gap. In DNA form, the CDR3 reads TGCGCCAGCAGCTCCGACACCTACACGGTAAACTACGAGCAGTACTTC. It yields the protein CASSSDTYTVNYEQYF.

The chain uses TRBV4-3 and TRBJ1-2; TRBD1 is a possible D gene (5 bases). Germline CDR1 is LGHNA and CDR2 is YSLEER. V lost 4 bases and J 6 bases, leaving 12 bases between the germline ends. The CDR3 consists of 13 residues. The CDR3 nucleotides read TGCGCCAGCAGCCCTCAGACGGGGGATGGCTACACCTTC. Amino acids: CASSPQTGDGYTF.

The chain combines TRBV13 with TRBJ2-7; a weak D match, TRBD2 (6 bases). Trimming removed 4 bases from V and 4 bases from J, with 14 bases in between. The length of the CDR3 is 14 residues. Germline CDR1 reads PRHDT; CDR2 reads FYEKMQ (reference sequence). CDR3 coding DNA: TGTGCCAGCAGCTCGGGACTCGGTGCGTACGAGCAGTACTTC. Residues: CASSSGLGAYEQYF.

The J gene is TRBJ2-7, the V gene TRBV27, with TRBD1 identical over 7 bases. Germline CDR1 reads MNHEY; CDR2 reads SMNVEV (reference sequence). The CDR3 has 17 amino acids. V trimming: 2 bases; J trimming: 0 bases; junction bases outside the gene matches: 10. CDR3 DNA: TGTGCCAGCAGTTTACAGGGGGTGGGCGGCCGCTCCTACGAGCAGTACTTC. It specifies CASSLQGVGGRSYEQYF.

This chain links TRBV27 with TRBJ1-1; D possibly corresponds to TRBD1 (6 bases). CDR1 is MNHEY, CDR2 SMNVEV, per germline (reference sequence). V lost 4 bases, J lost 2 bases, and 8 bases lay in between. The CDR3 has 13 amino acids. Here the CDR3 DNA reads TGTGCCAGCAGTTACAGGGAAAACACTGAAGCTTTCTTT. This encodes CASSYRENTEAFF.

The rearrangement joins TRBV19 to TRBJ1-1; D is unresolved. CDR1 and CDR2 from the germline V gene are LNHDA and SQIVND (reference sequence). V was trimmed by 4 bases and J by 2 bases, leaving 8 bases between them. CDR3 length: 13 residues. CDR3 region: CASSRRENTEAFF. CDR3 sequence (DNA): TGTGCCAGTAGTAGGAGGGAAAACACTGAAGCTTTCTTT.

V is TRBV28 and J is TRBJ2-1; 7 positions agree with TRBD1. The length of the CDR3 is 13 residues. Germline lookup yields CDR1 MDHEN and CDR2 SYDVKM. V dropped 6 bases and J dropped 6; count of bases not matched to a gene: 5. The CDR3 bases are TGTGCCAGCAGACCCGGGACAGCCAATGAGCAGTTCTTC. Its translation: CASRPGTANEQFF.

The table lists this clone with a count of one. The chain combines TRBV11-3 with TRBJ2-6; tentatively, D is TRBD2 (6 bases). CDR3 length equals 15 residues. V lost 6 bases and J 1 base, leaving 10 bases between the germline ends. Germline loops: CDR1 SGHNT, CDR2 YENEEA. The CDR3 DNA reads as TGTGCCAGCAGAAGGAGGGGTTCTGGGGCCAACGTCCTGACTTTC. It yields the protein CASRRRGSGANVLTF.

The chain uses TRBV7-9 and TRBJ2-3; D gene unclear. V lost 8 bases and J 4 bases, leaving 13 bases between the germline ends. The CDR3 runs to 13 residues. Per the germline V gene, CDR1 is SEHNR and CDR2 is FQNEAQ (reference sequence). For the CDR3, the DNA is TGTGCCAGCGGAAACCAAGAGGCAGATACGCAGTATTTT. Its protein is CASGNQEADTQYF.

V and J are TRBV9 and TRBJ1-3; D possibly corresponds to TRBD1 (6 bases). V lost 4 bases, J lost 0 bases, and 14 bases lay in between. This CDR3 contains 16 residues. CDR1 is SGDLS and CDR2 is YYNGEE in the germline V gene. CDR3: CASSLYGTFSGNTIYF. DNA of the CDR3: TGTGCCAGCAGCTTGTACGGGACATTCTCTGGAAACACCATATATTTT.

The V call is TRBV7-6, the J call TRBJ2-7; no definite D call. In germline, CDR1 is SGHVS, CDR2 FNYEAQ. The CDR3 has 12 amino acids. V lost 7 bases to trimming and J lost 5 bases, with 12 bases between them. The CDR3 DNA is TGTGCCAGCACCCCTCTCGGTAACGAGCAGTACTTC. Translating gives CASTPLGNEQYF.

This chain links TRBV4-1 with TRBJ2-7; D is perhaps TRBD2 (5 bases). V lost 1 base and J lost 1, with 20 bases in between. The CDR3 is made up of 18 amino acids. Germline V gene data show CDR1 as MGHRA and CDR2 as YSYEKL. The CDR3: CASSQVISFQTGSYEQYF. DNA of the CDR3: TGCGCCAGCAGCCAAGTAATATCCTTCCAAACGGGGTCCTACGAGCAGTACTTC.

This chain joins TRBV12-5 and TRBJ2-1; 7 positions agree with TRBD2. V gave up 6 bases and J gave up 3 bases; unmatched junction bases: 5. The CDR3 runs 14 residues. CDR1 LGHNT and CDR2 FRNRAP come from the germline V gene. The CDR3 nucleotides read TGTGCTAGTGGCAATCCTAGCGGCTACAATGAGCAGTTCTTC. Translated: CASGNPSGYNEQFF.

V and J are TRBV9 and TRBJ2-2, with TRBD1 as a possible D gene (6 bases). The CDR3 contains 16 residues. Germline-derived CDR1 and CDR2 are SGDLS and YYNGEE. V was pared by 3 bases and J by 2 bases, with 14 bases between. The CDR3 protein is CASSGRQALNTGELFF. The CDR3 bases are TGTGCCAGCAGCGGGAGACAGGCGCTAAACACCGGGGAGCTGTTTTTT.

The chain employs TRBV29-1 and TRBJ2-7; a possible D gene is TRBD1 (6 bases). Deletions cut 5 bases from V and 6 bases from J, with 20 bases between. The germline CDR1 and CDR2 sequences are SQVTM and ANQGSEA. This CDR3 contains 14 residues. CDR3 region: CSVHTGSPPGEQYF. CDR3 in DNA: TGCAGCGTTCATACAGGGAGCCCTCCCGGCGAGCAGTACTTC.

The CDR3 DNA reads TGCAGCGTTGGATCAAAGGGGGTAACAGATACGCAGTATTTT. It encodes CSVGSKGVTDTQYF. The rearrangement uses TRBV29-1 and TRBJ2-3, with D perhaps matching TRBD1 (6 bases). Germline loops: CDR1 SQVTM, CDR2 ANQGSEA. The CDR3 loop spans 14 amino acids. V was trimmed by 4 bases and J by 3 bases, leaving 14 bases between them.

The V call is TRBV7-6, the J call TRBJ1-2, with TRBD1 matching over 7 bases. The CDR3 is 14 amino acids. J lost 4 bases, V lost 2 bases, and 4 bases had no gene match. The germline CDR1 and CDR2 sequences are SGHVS and FNYEAQ. This CDR3 is CASSLSGDSYGYTF. CDR3 nucleotides: TGTGCCAGCAGCTTATCTGGGGACAGCTATGGCTACACCTTC. The full variable domain, with the rest looked up from reference TRBV7-6 and TRBJ1-2, is GAGVSQSPRYKVTKRGQDVALRCDPISGHVSLYWYRQALGQGPEFLTYFNYEAQQDKSGLPNDRFSAERPEGSISTLTIQRTEQRDSAMYRCASSLSGDSYGYTFGSGTRLTVV.

The rearrangement links TRBV15 to TRBJ2-2; possibly TRBD2 for D (6 bases). Germline V gives CDR1 LNHNV, CDR2 YYDKDF (reference sequence). CDR3 size: 14 residues. Trimming shortened V by 0 bases and J by 6 bases, and 8 bases separated the two germline ends. CDR3 residues: CATSREGEAGELFF. CDR3 DNA sequence: TGTGCCACCAGCAGAGAAGGGGAGGCCGGGGAGCTGTTTTTT.

A single count supports this clone. This sequence joins TRBV28 and TRBJ2-7; D might be TRBD1 (6 bases). Trimming removed 5 bases at V and 4 bases at J, with 15 bases between. The CDR3 loop spans 14 amino acids. The germline gives CDR1 MDHEN, CDR2 SYDVKM. CDR3 loop: CASSQQGNAYEQYF. The CDR3 DNA reads as TGTGCCAGCAGTCAACAGGGTAACGCTTACGAGCAGTACTTC.